This T cell receptor beta chain was profiled in a study of Graves' ophthalmopathy and Graves' hyperthyroidism. RNA transcripts were the template, and TCR beta CDR3 regions were amplified from them. The authors performed first-round RT-PCR with HTBI primers and then a second-round multiplex PCR. Each CDR3 protein is one row after TCRdb ran MiXCR on the multiplex PCR reads. This sample yields roughly 300,000 distinct CDR3 sequences, of which 17% are seen a single time; 9% to 15% belongs to the top ten. Clinicians made diagnoses from clinical symptoms, serum thyroxine, TRAb, thyroid ultrasound and orbital computed tomography. PBMCs originated in 10 ml of fresh peripheral blood. The germline V gene encodes CDR1 MNHNS and CDR2 SASEGT. V was trimmed by 0 bases and J by 0 bases, leaving 8 bases between them. The CDR3 loop spans 15 amino acids.

V is TRBV6-1 and J is TRBJ1-1; D may be TRBD1 (5 bases). The sample was peripheral blood. The source of this sequence is an adult man with Graves' ophthalmopathy. CDR3 in amino acids: CASSEARDLNTEAFF. The CDR3 DNA reads as TGTGCCAGCAGTGAAGCCCGGGACTTGAACACTGAAGCTTTCTTT.